Below are 2 T cell receptor beta chains sequenced from a single sample in a study of blood T cell repertoires in COVID-19. This table comes from immunoSEQ multiplex PCR, and its TCRdb copy is limited to in-frame clones, with some not included. The sample gives 250,000 to 350,000 clones, 85% of which show up once; about 2.7% is in the top ten. The sequencing input was PBMCs or T cells enriched from blood (not recorded which). Receptor source: a woman aged 45-65 years who had recovered from COVID-19.

This clone was seen just once. The gene calls are TRBV5-5 and TRBJ2-3, with a tentative D call TRBD2 (7 bases). The CDR3 has 15 residues. Trimming took off 5 bases at V and 4 bases at J, with 17 bases between the two ends. CDR1 is SGHKS, CDR2 YYEKEE, per germline (reference sequence). The CDR3 is CASSLTRGGADTQYF. The DNA of the CDR3 is TGTGCCAGCAGTCTTACTAGAGGGGGGGCAGATACGCAGTATTTT.

The chain couples TRBV7-2 to TRBJ1-2; D is unclear. This CDR3 is built from 14 residues. Trimming took 5 bases from V and 2 from J, leaving 12 bases between them. Looked up from germline, CDR1 is SGHTA and CDR2 is FQGNSA. Written as DNA, the CDR3 is TGTGCCAGCAGCCCGACTGGAGGGAACTATGGCTACACCTTC. Amino acids: CASSPTGGNYGYTF.